These 19 T cell receptor beta chains were all obtained from the same sample, sequenced in a study of cytomegalovirus exposure and HLA in healthy donors. TCRdb's table, derived via immunoSEQ multiplex PCR, lists solely in-frame clones and lacks some. The profile shows roughly 56,000 clones, 90% to 95% of them singletons. The sample taken for sequencing was PBMCs. Receptors originate from a woman aged 25 to 39 in good health and CMV-seronegative.

For the CDR3, the DNA is TGTGCCATCAGTGAGACAGGGAAGACAGATCAGCCCCAGCATTTT. The encoded protein is CAISETGKTDQPQHF. This chain joins TRBV10-3 and TRBJ1-5; tentative D call: TRBD1 (6 bases). In germline, CDR1 is ENHRY, CDR2 SYGVKD. The CDR3 extends over 15 amino acids. V lost 2 bases and J lost 5, with 13 bases in between.

The chain carries TRBV6-1 and TRBJ2-5, with 9 bases identical to TRBD2. The CDR3 is 16 amino acids. Germline loops: CDR1 MNHNS, CDR2 SASEGT. V gave up 3 bases and J gave up 1 base; unmatched junction bases: 6. The CDR3 DNA sequence: TGTGCCAGCAGTGACCCGATAGCGGGAGTCCAAGAGACCCAGTACTTC. Translated: CASSDPIAGVQETQYF.

The chain uses TRBV6-1 and TRBJ2-3; D possibly corresponds to TRBD1 (6 bases). Per the germline V gene, CDR1 is MNHNS and CDR2 is SASEGT. Trimming removed 3 bases at V and 2 bases at J, with 15 bases between. The CDR3 totals 16 residues. In DNA, the CDR3 is TGTGCCAGCAGTGACCAGGGGATGGGCCTCACAGATACGCAGTATTTT. Amino acid sequence: CASSDQGMGLTDTQYF.

A note on this clone: One junction end does not reproduce the germline sequence, and a read error may be involved. The rearrangement uses TRBV23-1 and TRBJ1-2; D is ambiguous. TRBV23-1 is treated as an ORF (open reading frame) with a function not yet certain. This CDR3 contains 11 residues. This chain's CDR3 is CASSQAALLHF. The CDR3 bases are TGCGCCAGCAGTCAAGCGGCCCTTCTTCACTTC.

The rearrangement uses TRBV27 and TRBJ2-7; 8 bases align to TRBD2. The germline V gene has CDR1 MNHEY and CDR2 SMNVEV (reference sequence). The CDR3 has 16 residues. Germline trimming cut 3 bases from V and 3 bases from J; bases unmatched to any gene: 10. The CDR3 reads CASSFMGAREDYEQYF. The CDR3 DNA follows: TGTGCCAGCAGTTTTATGGGGGCGCGGGAGGACTACGAGCAGTACTTC.

The chain uses TRBV19 and TRBJ1-5; perhaps TRBD1 as D (5 bases). In germline, CDR1 is LNHDA, CDR2 SQIVND (reference sequence). Trimming pared 2 bases from V and 5 bases from J, leaving 16 bases between. The CDR3 length is 16 residues. The DNA for the CDR3 is TGTGCCAGTAGTATATGGGGGGTAGGGGCTGATCAGCCCCAGCATTTT. It codes for CASSIWGVGADQPQHF.

This clone came up once. The CDR3 reads CASTPGGITETQYF. The CDR3 nucleotides read TGTGCCAGCACTCCAGGGGGAATAACGGAGACCCAGTACTTC. The V and J genes are TRBV28 and TRBJ2-5; 7 bases map to TRBD1. Looked up from germline, CDR1 is MDHEN and CDR2 is SYDVKM. Trimming removed 7 bases from V and 5 bases from J; junction bases left unmatched: 10. This CDR3 has 14 amino acids.

V and J are TRBV4-1 and TRBJ2-1; D unclear. The germline V gene has CDR1 MGHRA and CDR2 YSYEKL. V gave up 3 bases and J gave up 6 bases, with 18 bases separating them. This CDR3 has 16 residues. CDR3: CASSQPMGLGSNEQFF. The CDR3, as DNA: TGCGCCAGCAGCCAGCCAATGGGTCTAGGTAGCAATGAGCAGTTCTTC.

The chain has TRBV6-5 and TRBJ2-7; D possibly corresponds to TRBD1 (5 bases). The V and J ends lost 3 bases and 3 bases respectively, with 15 bases between them. Germline V lookup: CDR1 MNHEY, CDR2 SVGAGI. The CDR3 is 15 amino acids. CDR3 sequence: CASSYSALDSYEQYF. The CDR3 nucleotides read TGTGCCAGCAGTTATTCAGCTCTAGACAGCTACGAGCAGTACTTC.

This clone appeared a few times. This chain joins TRBV6-4 and TRBJ1-2, with no clear D. The CDR3 contains 14 residues. CDR1 and CDR2 (germline): MRHNA, SNTAGT. The ends were cut back, 10 bases at V and 4 bases at J, with 19 bases in the middle. The CDR3 DNA is TGTGCCAATCGCCCCAGAGAGGAGACCTATGGCTACACCTTC. As protein: CANRPREETYGYTF.

This chain links TRBV30 with TRBJ2-7; a possible D gene is TRBD2 (6 bases). In germline, CDR1 is GTSNPN, CDR2 SVGIG (reference sequence). CDR3 length: 13 amino acids. The V end was cut by 8 bases, the J end by 3 bases, with 17 bases between. CDR3 DNA sequence: TGTGCCGGACGTGGGGGGAGGTTCTACGAGCAGTACTTC. This sequence encodes CAGRGGRFYEQYF. The entire variable domain, with the rest obtained from reference TRBV30 and TRBJ2-7, is as follows: SQTIHQWPATLVQPVGSPLSLECTVEGTSNPNLYWYRQAAGRGLQLLFYSVGIGQISSEVPQNLSASRPQDRQFILSSKKLLLSDSGFYLCAGRGGRFYEQYFGPGTRLTVT.

This rearrangement joins TRBV11-2 to TRBJ1-4; maybe TRBD1 (5 bases). This CDR3 has 17 amino acids. The V end was cut by 6 bases, the J end by 8 bases, with 25 bases between. Germline V gives CDR1 SGHAT, CDR2 FQNNGV. CDR3 loop: CASSFGTNGGAGEKLFF. The CDR3 region has the DNA TGTGCCAGCAGTTTCGGGACCAACGGGGGAGCTGGAGAAAAACTGTTTTTT.

The chain couples TRBV5-5 to TRBJ1-5; D is perhaps TRBD1 (5 bases). Trimming shortened V by 4 bases and J by 4 bases, and 12 bases separated the two germline ends. The CDR3 runs to 14 residues. CDR1 and CDR2 (germline): SGHKS, YYEKEE (reference sequence). This CDR3 reads CASSVTVSNQPQHF. DNA of the CDR3: TGTGCCAGCAGCGTGACAGTTTCAAATCAGCCCCAGCATTTT.

The chain links TRBV7-6 to TRBJ2-1; TRBD2 aligns across 13 bases. The CDR3 has 17 amino acids. Germline V lookup: CDR1 SGHVS, CDR2 FNYEAQ. V lost 5 bases, J lost 0 bases, and 4 bases stayed unmatched. As DNA, the CDR3 is TGTGCCAGCAGCCCTGGGACTAGCGGGGTCTCCTACAATGAGCAGTTCTTC. This translates into CASSPGTSGVSYNEQFF.

This clone has a handful of counts. The chain joins TRBV27 to TRBJ2-7; 10 bases are shared with TRBD2. Per germline, CDR1 MNHEY and CDR2 SMNVEV (reference sequence). CDR3 length: 15 residues. After removal of 3 bases from V and 2 bases from J, the junction contained 4 bases not matched to a gene. The CDR3 DNA reads TGTGCCAGCAGTTTGCTAGCGGGAGAGACCTACGAGCAGTACTTC. Its translation: CASSLLAGETYEQYF.

CDR3 bases: TGTGCTGAGGGACAGGGGGCGACTAATGAAAAACTGTTTTTT. Protein sequence: CAEGQGATNEKLFF. The chain uses TRBV2 and TRBJ1-4; TRBD1 aligns across 12 bases. Germline V gene lookup returns CDR1 SNHLY and CDR2 FYNNEI. The CDR3 runs 14 residues.

The chain recombines TRBV15 with TRBJ2-7, with 8 bases lining up with TRBD1. Per the germline V gene, CDR1 is LNHNV and CDR2 is YYDKDF (reference sequence). Trimming cost V 5 bases and J 3 bases; bases outside gene matches: 9. The CDR3 has 15 amino acids. In nucleotides, the CDR3 is TGTGCCACCAGCGTACGGACAGGGCCGGGCTACGAGCAGTACTTC. It codes for CATSVRTGPGYEQYF.

The V gene is TRBV10-3, the J gene TRBJ1-1; D ambiguous. The CDR3 covers 12 residues. Per germline, CDR1 ENHRY and CDR2 SYGVKD. With 10 bases removed from V and 1 base from J, the gap between germline ends came to 10 bases. CDR3 residues: CATSWENTEAFF. In DNA, the CDR3 is TGTGCCACTAGCTGGGAGAACACTGAAGCTTTCTTT.

This clone was seen a handful of times. For the CDR3, the DNA is TGTGCCTCCATCTGGGGGGGCACTGAAGCTTTCTTT. Amino acids: CASIWGGTEAFF. The chain joins TRBV30 to TRBJ1-1; TRBD1 is a possible D gene (5 bases). Germline values: CDR1 GTSNPN, CDR2 SVGIG (reference sequence). The length of the CDR3 is 12 residues. Deletions cut 7 bases from V and 4 bases from J, with 13 bases between.